The present T cell receptor (beta chain) was sequenced within a study of regulatory and conventional T cells in RAG deficiency. Points on this clone: Its target is not known.

Overall study findings and caveats: In Omenn syndrome, Treg and Tconv repertoires overlapped >90%. Omenn syndrome and CID/AS patients had around 100-fold fewer unique Treg TCR beta sequences, versus roughly 10-fold elsewhere.

Generated by immunoSEQ multiplex PCR, the TCRdb table keeps only in-frame clones and is missing some. Here the sample spans some 30,000 clones, about 88% being singletons. The CDR3 extends over 16 amino acids. Germline assignment: CDR1 LGHNA and CDR2 YNFKEQ. The V end lost 0 bases, the J end lost 4 bases, and 13 bases lay between the germline ends. These data were also filed under a second study, of regulatory T cells. That paper notes: Primers: 52 TRBV forward and 13 TRBJ reverse. Patient repertoires had restricted TRB V-J pairs and skewed V and J usage, most in Tregs.

The genes are TRBV4-2 and TRBJ2-1, with a tentative D call TRBD2 (6 bases). The sample comprised CD8+ T cells sorted from blood. The receptor comes from a human donor in good health. The CDR3 DNA is TGTGCCAGCAGCCAAGAAAGTCTAGCGCGTTACAATGAGCAGTTCTTC. This codes for CASSQESLARYNEQFF.